This note documents a single T cell receptor beta chain sequence. Sequenced by immunoSEQ multiplex PCR; TCRdb stores in-frame clones only, minus some. The sample consists of about 190,000 clones, roughly 84% of them appearing once. Adults between roughly 18 and 90 years of age took part from 20 to 25 US areas. Participant-reported clinical history was the basis for cohort assignment. This specimen comes from a study of blood T cell repertoires in COVID-19. Material: PBMCs or T cells enriched from blood (not recorded which). The receptor was isolated from a woman in her twenties or thirties who had been exposed to COVID-19.

The DNA of the CDR3 is TGTGCCAGCAGCTTAGAACCTATTAGCGGTACGCAGTATTTT. Its protein product is CASSLEPISGTQYF. This sequence joins TRBV11-2 and TRBJ2-3, with D perhaps matching TRBD2 (6 bases). This CDR3 region has 14 residues. Germline CDR1 SGHAT, CDR2 FQNNGV. Deletions cut 0 bases from V and 8 bases from J, with 12 bases between.